The T cell receptor beta chain described here comes from a study of cytomegalovirus exposure and HLA in healthy donors. Regarding the study as a whole: Donors belonging to an Asian-associated ancestry cluster reportedly showed fewer N-insertions in productive TCRs than the approximately 670-donor mean, according to what a later analysis found. While the bulk of TCR sequences proved rare, some public TCRs turned up in many donors.

Deletions cut 2 bases from V and 5 bases from J, with 10 bases between. Germline CDR1 reads MNHEY; CDR2 reads SMNVEV (reference sequence). This CDR3 region has 15 residues. With regard to this clone: Antigen specificity is unknown.

The PCR was carried out with 60 Vbeta primers and 13 Jbeta primers. Original processing notes: In a later analysis, roughly 11 million of 75 million to 90 million unique beta chains occurred in at least two donors. The repertoire was sequenced with immunoSEQ multiplex PCR; TCRdb's copy has only in-frame clones and lacks some. The V and J calls and clone size come from that table; D and trimming were worked out from the DNA. The sample has about 130,000 clones; 80% to 85% are singletons. This TCR came from a man in his late teens or twenties in good health and CMV-seronegative. Sequencing input: PBMCs. This chain uses TRBV27 with TRBJ1-6; possibly TRBD1 for D (5 bases). CDR3 in amino acids: CASSLQGAHNSPLHF. The CDR3 nucleotides are TGTGCCAGCAGTTTACAAGGGGCCCATAATTCACCCCTCCACTTT.